A single sample gave rise to the 21 T cell receptor beta chains below, sequenced in a study of sequential checkpoint blockade in melanoma. Only in-frame clones appear in the TCRdb table, and some are missing; sequencing was by immunoSEQ multiplex PCR. The table has 15,000 or so clones, more than 60% seen once. The treatment denotes: randomized to nivolumab then ipilimumab (arm A) or the reverse (arm B). The starting material was CD8+ T cells sorted from blood (inferred from file names), obtained from a patient given nivolumab and ipilimumab in sequence. The source of these receptors is a human donor with melanoma.

The chain carries TRBV28 and TRBJ1-2; D gene unclear. V was shortened by 3 bases and J by 2 bases, with 19 bases between the two germline ends. Germline CDR1 and CDR2: MDHEN and SYDVKM. The CDR3 has 17 amino acids. The CDR3 loop is CASSFPQFRNANYGYTF. In DNA, the CDR3 is TGTGCCAGCAGTTTCCCACAGTTCAGGAACGCGAACTATGGCTACACCTTC.

This clone appeared once. The gene calls are TRBV2 and TRBJ2-7; 8 positions agree with TRBD1. Germline V CDR1 and CDR2: SNHLY, FYNNEI. J lost 4 bases, V lost 9 bases, and 29 bases had no gene match. This CDR3 has 20 residues. The CDR3 sequence: CARSRLFARAPTGGYYEQYV. In nucleotides, the CDR3 is TGTGCCAGATCCCGACTCTTCGCTCGGGCCCCAACAGGGGGGTATTACGAGCAGTACGTC.

The gene calls are TRBV4-1 and TRBJ2-1; 9 bases line up with TRBD1. From germline, CDR1 is MGHRA and CDR2 YSYEKL. V lost 5 bases to trimming and J lost 4 bases; unmatched junction nucleotides: 0. The CDR3 has 13 residues. As DNA, the CDR3 is TGCGCCAGCAGCGGACAGGGGTACAATGAGCAGTTCTTC. It codes for CASSGQGYNEQFF.

The chain joins TRBV9 to TRBJ2-2, with D tentatively TRBD1 (5 bases). The germline CDR1 and CDR2 sequences are SGDLS and YYNGEE. CDR3 length: 15 residues. Trimming left V 1 base short and J 6 bases short, with 13 bases between. CDR3 residues: CASSVWQGRSGELFF. The CDR3 region has the DNA TGTGCCAGCAGCGTATGGCAGGGCAGATCCGGGGAGCTGTTTTTT.

The chain uses TRBV7-9 and TRBJ2-7, with TRBD1 matching 8 bases. The germline CDR1 and CDR2 sequences are SEHNR and FQNEAQ (reference sequence). The V gene end was trimmed by 5 bases and the J gene end by 3 bases; junction bases not matched to a gene: 6. The CDR3 has 14 residues. In nucleotides, the CDR3 is TGTGCCAGCAGCCGCTTGGGACAGGTCTACGAGCAGTACGTC. Translation: CASSRLGQVYEQYV.

The chain is built from TRBV27 and TRBJ1-4; tentatively, D is TRBD1 (5 bases). This CDR3 spans 15 amino acids. V dropped 1 base and J dropped 5 bases, with 11 bases sitting between them. Germline CDR1 is MNHEY and CDR2 is SMNVEV (reference sequence). CDR3 protein: CASSLWGEANEKLFF. CDR3 coding DNA: TGTGCCAGCAGTTTATGGGGGGAGGCCAATGAAAAACTGTTTTTT.

The chain is built from TRBV16 and TRBJ2-3; 9 positions agree with TRBD1. The ends lost 4 bases at V and 1 base at J; junction bases unmatched: 6. The germline V gene encodes CDR1 KGHSY and CDR2 FQNENV. The CDR3 loop spans 16 amino acids. This CDR3 reads CASSPWDRERTDTQYF. Written as DNA, the CDR3 is TGTGCCAGCAGCCCGTGGGACAGGGAACGCACAGATACGCAGTATTTT.

The chain couples TRBV2 to TRBJ1-2; 9 bases fit TRBD1. V trimming: 5 bases; J trimming: 5 bases; junction bases outside the gene matches: 6. Germline V gene data show CDR1 as SNHLY and CDR2 as FYNNEI. CDR3 size: 14 residues. CDR3: CASSPQGAYYGYTF. In DNA form, the CDR3 reads TGTGCCAGCAGTCCACAGGGGGCGTATTATGGCTACACCTTC.

The rearrangement links TRBV27 to TRBJ2-7; 8 nucleotides agree with TRBD1. CDR1 and CDR2 (germline): MNHEY, SMNVEV (reference sequence). The CDR3 runs 13 residues. J lost 6 bases, V lost 3 bases, and 4 bases had no gene match. This CDR3 is CASSLVQGGEQYF. CDR3 in DNA: TGTGCCAGCAGTTTGGTACAGGGGGGCGAGCAGTACTTC.

This chain uses TRBV11-2 with TRBJ2-7; TRBD1 matches at 10 bases. Trimming cost V 1 base and J 0 bases; bases outside gene matches: 0. The CDR3 sequence is 15 residues long. Germline lookup yields CDR1 SGHAT and CDR2 FQNNGV. CDR3 protein: CASSLGTGGSYEQYF. The DNA of the CDR3 is TGTGCCAGCAGCTTAGGGACAGGGGGCTCCTACGAGCAGTACTTC.

The chain is built from TRBV6-5 and TRBJ2-5, with 7 bases lining up with TRBD1. The end of the DNA aligns better with TRBJ2-7, so the J call may be wrong. The CDR3 loop spans 14 amino acids. CDR1 and CDR2 from the germline V gene are MNHEY and SVGAGI. The CDR3 is CASSTTGVLDEQYF. As DNA, the CDR3 is TGTGCCAGCAGTACCACAGGGGTACTCGACGAGCAGTACTTC.

The chain employs TRBV9 and TRBJ2-3, with 11 bases matching TRBD2. The germline V gene encodes CDR1 SGDLS and CDR2 YYNGEE. The V segment lost 2 bases and the J segment 5 bases; nucleotides outside the gene matches: 4. This CDR3 has 15 amino acids. CDR3 nucleotide sequence: TGTGCCAGCAGCGTTAGCGGGGGGGCGATAGATACGCAGTATTTT. Translation gives CASSVSGGAIDTQYF. The full variable domain, in which reference TRBV9 and TRBJ2-3 provide the parts outside the CDR3, is DSGVTQTPKHLITATGQRVTLRCSPRSGDLSVYWYQQSLDQGLQFLIQYYNGEERAKGNILERFSAQQFPDLHSELNLSSLELGDSALYFCASSVSGGAIDTQYFGPGTRLTVL.

The rearrangement uses TRBV7-2 and TRBJ1-6, with 8 positions matching TRBD1. Per germline, CDR1 SGHTA and CDR2 FQGNSA. The trim removed 5 bases at V and 3 bases at J, leaving 3 bases unmatched. This CDR3 contains 15 residues. DNA for the CDR3: TGTGCCAGCAGCGCACAGGGGGACTATAATTCACCCCTCCACTTT. Translated: CASSAQGDYNSPLHF. The whole variable domain, remainder taken from reference TRBV7-2 and TRBJ1-6, is GAGVSQSPSNKVTEKGKDVELRCDPISGHTALYWYRQSLGQGLEFLIYFQGNSAPDKSGLPSDRFSAERTGGSVSTLTIQRTQQEDSAVYLCASSAQGDYNSPLHFGNGTRLTVT.

The table lists this clone with a count of one. The rearrangement links TRBV5-6 to TRBJ2-1; D unresolved. Germline values: CDR1 SGHDT, CDR2 YYEEEE. The CDR3 covers 13 residues. V shed 2 bases and J shed 6 bases, with 9 bases lying between them. CDR3 loop: CASSFGQTNEQFF. The DNA for the CDR3 is TGTGCCAGCAGCTTTGGGCAGACCAATGAGCAGTTCTTC.

V usage is TRBV9 and J usage is TRBJ2-3; 7 nucleotides agree with TRBD1. The J segment lost 0 bases and the V segment lost 2 bases, leaving 3 bases of the junction unmatched. The CDR3 length is 15 residues. Germline V gene data show CDR1 as SGDLS and CDR2 as YYNGEE. CDR3 nucleotides: TGTGCCAGCAGCGTTAGGGACAGTAGCACAGATACGCAGTATTTT. Amino acids: CASSVRDSSTDTQYF.

The chain is built from TRBV6-5 and TRBJ1-5; D call uncertain. The V gene lost 2 bases and the J gene lost 5 bases, with 10 bases spanning the gap. Germline V lookup: CDR1 MNHEY, CDR2 SVGAGI. The CDR3 spans 14 residues. The CDR3 loop reads CASSYREGYQPQHF. In DNA form, the CDR3 reads TGTGCCAGCAGTTACAGGGAGGGTTATCAGCCCCAGCATTTT.

This clone was counted a single time. The chain couples TRBV9 to TRBJ2-5, with TRBD1 matching over 8 bases. Trimming cost V 0 bases and J 4 bases; bases outside gene matches: 11. This CDR3 spans 17 amino acids. From germline, CDR1 is SGDLS and CDR2 YYNGEE. The CDR3 DNA reads TGTGCCAGCAGCGTAGCGACAGGGGTCAAGCCATCAGAGACCCAGTACTTC. It encodes CASSVATGVKPSETQYF.

V gene TRBV11-2 combines with J gene TRBJ2-7, with a tentative D call TRBD1 (5 bases). Looked up from germline, CDR1 is SGHAT and CDR2 is FQNNGV. CDR3 size: 13 residues. The V gene lost 5 bases and the J gene lost 3 bases, with 11 bases spanning the gap. The CDR3 spells CASSQRQLYEQYF. CDR3 sequence (DNA): TGTGCCAGCAGCCAACGACAGCTCTACGAGCAGTACTTC.

The chain combines TRBV27 with TRBJ2-1; TRBD1 matches at 11 bases. Germline V gives CDR1 MNHEY, CDR2 SMNVEV (reference sequence). V gave up 6 bases and J gave up 9 bases; unmatched junction bases: 10. The CDR3 length is 15 residues. The CDR3 spells CASSLDRGLSSEQFF. The CDR3 DNA follows: TGTGCCAGCAGCCTGGACAGGGGGCTTTCCAGTGAGCAGTTCTTC.

In this sample, this clone is medium-sized (0.01 to 0.1%). The gene calls are TRBV6-1 and TRBJ1-6, with D possibly TRBD1 on 6 matching bases. CDR3 length: 14 residues. CDR1 and CDR2 (germline): MNHNS, SASEGT. V gave up 6 bases and J gave up 7 bases, with 13 bases separating them. The CDR3 nucleotides read TGTGCCAGCAGCCGGACAGAGGAGAATTCACCCCTCCACTTT. Its translation is CASSRTEENSPLHF.

This chain uses TRBV9 with TRBJ2-7; 9 bases are a match to TRBD1. J lost 4 bases, V lost 3 bases, and 2 bases had no gene match. This CDR3 contains 13 residues. The germline V gene encodes CDR1 SGDLS and CDR2 YYNGEE. CDR3 in amino acids: CASSEGQGYEQYF. CDR3 nucleotides: TGTGCCAGCAGCGAGGGACAGGGATACGAGCAGTACTTC.